This T cell receptor beta chain was profiled in a study of identical twins. Worth noting for this clonotype: Its target is not known.

Each CDR3 protein is one row after TCRdb ran MiXCR on the 5' RACE reads. The table includes fewer than 900,000 distinct CDR3 sequences, roughly 18% detected once. Regarding the study as a whole: The study based its conclusions on cross-sectional statistical analysis and did not follow the same donors.

The ends lost 0 bases at V and 9 bases at J; junction bases unmatched: 2. Per germline, CDR1 SGDLS and CDR2 YYNGEE. The CDR3 is 14 residues long. In addition, the sample was reused for a study of T cells expressing NK-cell markers. That work states: In several donors, dominant clonotypes made up about 28.3-65% of CD3+CD56-NKG2C+ cells.

This sequence joins TRBV9 and TRBJ2-1, with 11 bases identical to TRBD2. The source of this sequence is a young woman in good health. The specimen sequenced was PBMCs. CDR3 coding DNA: TGTGCCAGCAGCGTAGAACTAGCGGGAGTTGAGCAGTTCTTC. It codes for CASSVELAGVEQFF.